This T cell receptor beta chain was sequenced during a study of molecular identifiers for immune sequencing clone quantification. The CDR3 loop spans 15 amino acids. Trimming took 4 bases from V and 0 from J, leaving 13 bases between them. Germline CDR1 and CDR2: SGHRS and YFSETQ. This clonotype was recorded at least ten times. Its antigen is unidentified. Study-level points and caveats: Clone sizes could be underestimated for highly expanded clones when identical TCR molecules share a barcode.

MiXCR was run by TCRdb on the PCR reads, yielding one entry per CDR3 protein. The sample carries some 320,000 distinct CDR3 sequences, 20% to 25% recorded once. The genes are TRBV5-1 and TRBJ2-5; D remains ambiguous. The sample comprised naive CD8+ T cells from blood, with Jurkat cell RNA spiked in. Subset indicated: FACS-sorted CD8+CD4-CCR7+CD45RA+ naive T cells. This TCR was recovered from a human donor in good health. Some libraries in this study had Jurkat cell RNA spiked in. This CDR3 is CASSEEWENQETQYF. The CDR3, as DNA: TGCGCCAGCAGCGAGGAGTGGGAAAACCAAGAGACCCAGTACTTC. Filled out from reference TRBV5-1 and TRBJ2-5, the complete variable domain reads KAGVTQTPRYLIKTRGQQVTLSCSPISGHRSVSWYQQTPGQGLQFLFEYFSETQRNKGNFPGRFSGRQFSNSRSEMNVSTLELGDSALYLCASSEEWENQETQYFGPGTRLLVL.